The rows below give T cell receptor beta chains drawn from one sample of a study of blood T cell repertoires in COVID-19. Libraries were prepared by immunoSEQ multiplex PCR; TCRdb keeps only in-frame clonotypes and omits some of them. This table holds tens of thousands of clones, roughly 82% found once. The sample consisted of peripheral blood. These receptors were taken from a human donor with active COVID-19. The donor label of this sample is uncertain. Each CDR3 is given with its conserved first and last residue. D genes are given only for firm matches. Rows give clone size only sometimes, using once, few, many, or a class for an expanded clone.

CASSPAIWEGGIYGYTF,TGCGCCAGCAGCCCAGCCATATGGGAGGGGGGGATCTATGGCTACACCTTC,TRBV5-1,-,-,TRBJ1-2
CASSQIAGVSNQPQHF,TGCGCCAGCAGCCAAATTGCGGGGGTAAGCAATCAGCCCCAGCATTTT,TRBV4-1,once,-,TRBJ1-5
CASSLAGRGGDGYTF,TGCGCCAGCAGCTTGGCCGGAAGGGGAGGGGATGGCTACACCTTC,TRBV5-1,-,-,TRBJ1-2
CASSPVPRQSSGNTIYF,TGTGCCAGCAGCCCCGTCCCAAGACAGTCCTCTGGAAACACCATATATTTT,TRBV7-6,-,-,TRBJ1-3
CASSQTGTSGYNEQFF,TGCGCCAGCAGCCAGACGGGGACTAGCGGCTACAATGAGCAGTTCTTC,TRBV4-3,-,TRBD2,TRBJ2-1
CATSLGVGGELFF,TGTGCCACCAGTCTCGGGGTCGGCGGGGAGCTGTTTTTT,TRBV24-1,-,-,TRBJ2-2
CASSRVGGFTGELFF,TGTGCCAGCAGCCGCGTAGGGGGCTTCACCGGGGAGCTGTTTTTT,TRBV14,-,TRBD1,TRBJ2-2
CASRGLAGANTGELFF,TGTGCCAGCAGAGGTCTAGCGGGAGCGAACACCGGGGAGCTGTTTTTT,TRBV27,-,TRBD2,TRBJ2-2
CASSERGQPAYEQYF,TGTGCCAGCAGCGAACGTGGGCAGCCGGCCTACGAGCAGTACTTC,TRBV7-2,-,-,TRBJ2-7
CASSPPGVNTEAFF,TGTGCCAGCAGCCCACCAGGCGTGAACACTGAAGCTTTCTTT,TRBV9,-,-,TRBJ1-1
CASLASGSQDTQYF,TGTGCCAGCCTGGCTAGCGGGAGTCAAGATACGCAGTATTTT,TRBV21-1,-,-,TRBJ2-3
CASSTKRGSDEQFF,TGTGCCAGCAGTACTAAGCGGGGGAGCGATGAGCAGTTCTTC,TRBV28,-,TRBD2,TRBJ2-1
CASSVEAGGWYGYTF,TGTGCCAGCAGCGTAGAGGCAGGGGGCTGGTATGGCTACACCTTC,TRBV9,-,TRBD1,TRBJ1-2
CASSQDLTGDYEQYF,TGTGCCAGCAGCCAAGATTTGACGGGGGATTACGAGCAGTACTTC,TRBV3-1/TRBV3-2,-,-,TRBJ2-7
CASSQATGGSTDTQYF,TGTGCCAGCAGCCAAGCGACGGGGGGAAGCACAGATACGCAGTATTTT,TRBV5-4,-,TRBD2,TRBJ2-3
CASSYSPGTSSGANVLTF,TGTGCCAGCAGTTACTCCCCGGGAACCTCCTCTGGGGCCAACGTCCTGACTTTC,TRBV6-2/TRBV6-3,-,-,TRBJ2-6
CATSDFGTGSGEQFF,TGTGCCACCAGTGATTTCGGGACAGGGTCAGGGGAGCAGTTCTTC,TRBV24-1,-,TRBD1,TRBJ2-1
CASSVDGQNQPQHF,TGTGCCAGCAGCGTAGATGGGCAAAATCAGCCCCAGCATTTT,TRBV9,-,-,TRBJ1-5
CAIGQGVDNSPLHF,TGTGCCATAGGACAGGGGGTGGATAATTCACCCCTCCACTTT,TRBV19,-,TRBD1,TRBJ1-6
CASSLGRQGRMHF,TGTGCCAGCAGCTTGGGGAGACAGGGGAGGATGCATTTT,TRBV5-6,-,TRBD1,TRBJ1-5
CSVAQGGITDTQYF,TGCAGCGTGGCACAGGGGGGGATTACAGATACGCAGTATTTT,TRBV29-1,-,-,TRBJ2-3
CASSPGQRGWSF,TGCGCCAGCAGCCCGGGACAGCGGGGGTGGTCCTTC,TRBV5-1,-,-,TRBJ2-7
CASSQVRGNEQFF,TGCGCCAGCAGCCAAGTAAGAGGGAATGAGCAGTTCTTC,TRBV4-3,-,-,TRBJ2-1
CASSPLGGRGEDEQFF,TGTGCCAGCAGCCCGTTAGGCGGGAGAGGGGAGGATGAGCAGTTCTTC,TRBV3-1/TRBV3-2,-,TRBD2,TRBJ2-1
CASSPTGGTDTQYF,TGTGCCAGCAGCCCAACAGGGGGCACAGATACGCAGTATTTT,TRBV14,-,TRBD1,TRBJ2-3
CASGQGVNEQYF,TGTGCCAGTGGACAGGGGGTCAACGAGCAGTACTTC,TRBV19,-,TRBD1,TRBJ2-7
CASSFAGGAQPQHF,TGTGCCAGCAGCTTCGCGGGGGGGGCCCAGCCCCAGCATTTT,TRBV5-8,-,-,TRBJ1-5
CASSFGTDRYTEAFF,TGTGCCAGCAGCTTCGGGACCGACAGGTACACTGAAGCTTTCTTT,TRBV5-4,few,-,TRBJ1-1
CASSVGTSSYNEQFF,TGTGCCAGCAGTGTCGGGACTAGCTCCTACAATGAGCAGTTCTTC,TRBV6-4,-,TRBD2,TRBJ2-1
CASSQEFRTSTGDGTGELFF,TGTGCCAGCAGCCAAGAGTTTCGAACTAGTACCGGCGATGGCACCGGGGAGCTGTTTTTT,TRBV14,-,-,TRBJ2-2
CASSLFPDRSYEQYF,TGTGCCAGCAGTTTATTCCCAGACAGGTCCTACGAGCAGTACTTC,TRBV28,-,-,TRBJ2-7